This T cell receptor beta chain emerged from a study of cytomegalovirus exposure and HLA in healthy donors. CDR3 size: 18 residues. Trimming cost V 1 base and J 0 bases; bases outside gene matches: 5. CDR1 ENHRY and CDR2 SYGVKD come from the germline V gene. General observations from the study: Later, TCR association rates were found to vary by HLA locus, highest for DRB1 and lowest for HLA-C. Sequencing depth across donors, presence/absence analyses assumed, was roughly uniform.

The PCR ran on 60 Vbeta and 13 Jbeta primers. Per the study methods: Approximately 86 million unique TCR beta chains, 9 million to 12 million shared, were counted in a later analysis. Only in-frame clones appear in the TCRdb table, and some are missing; sequencing was by immunoSEQ multiplex PCR. That table supplies the V and J calls and clone size; D and trimming were determined from the DNA. The sample lists about 150,000 clones, around a tenth seen once, with over 1.5% in the top ten. Note on this clone: Its target is unknown.

The receptor was isolated from a male donor in good health and CMV-seronegative. The chain carries TRBV10-3 and TRBJ2-6, with 8 bases identical to TRBD1. Sequencing input: PBMCs. The CDR3 reads CAISEWTGTFSGANVLTF. Here the CDR3 DNA reads TGTGCCATCAGTGAGTGGACAGGGACCTTCTCTGGGGCCAACGTCCTGACTTTC.